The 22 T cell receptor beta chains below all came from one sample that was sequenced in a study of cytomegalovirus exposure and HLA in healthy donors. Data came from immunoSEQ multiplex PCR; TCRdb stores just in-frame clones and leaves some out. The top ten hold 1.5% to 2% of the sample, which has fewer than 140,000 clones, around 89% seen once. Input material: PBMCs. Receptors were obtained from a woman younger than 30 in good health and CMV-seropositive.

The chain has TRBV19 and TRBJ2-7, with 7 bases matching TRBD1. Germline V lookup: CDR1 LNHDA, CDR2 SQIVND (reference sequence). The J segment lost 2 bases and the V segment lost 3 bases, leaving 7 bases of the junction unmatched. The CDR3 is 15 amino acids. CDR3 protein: CASSIGTAEPYEQYF. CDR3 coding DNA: TGTGCCAGTAGTATTGGGACAGCGGAGCCCTACGAGCAGTACTTC.

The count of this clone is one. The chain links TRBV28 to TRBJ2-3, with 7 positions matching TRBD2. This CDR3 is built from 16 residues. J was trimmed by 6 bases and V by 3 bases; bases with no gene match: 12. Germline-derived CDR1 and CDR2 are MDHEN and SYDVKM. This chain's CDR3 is CASSFGRGREGDTQYF. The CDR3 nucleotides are TGTGCCAGCAGTTTTGGGAGGGGCAGGGAAGGCGATACGCAGTATTTT.

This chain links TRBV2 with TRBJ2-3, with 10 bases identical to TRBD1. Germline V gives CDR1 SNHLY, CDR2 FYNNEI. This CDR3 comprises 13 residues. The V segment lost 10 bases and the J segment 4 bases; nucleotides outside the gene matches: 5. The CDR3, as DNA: TGTGCCAAGGACAGGGGGGCCCCAGATACGCAGTATTTT. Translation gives CAKDRGAPDTQYF.

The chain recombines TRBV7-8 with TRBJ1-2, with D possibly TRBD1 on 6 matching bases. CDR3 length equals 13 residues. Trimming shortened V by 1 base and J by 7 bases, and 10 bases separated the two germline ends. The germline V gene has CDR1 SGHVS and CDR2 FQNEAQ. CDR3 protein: CASSLGGGGGYTF. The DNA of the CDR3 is TGTGCCAGCAGCTTAGGCGGGGGCGGTGGCTACACCTTC.

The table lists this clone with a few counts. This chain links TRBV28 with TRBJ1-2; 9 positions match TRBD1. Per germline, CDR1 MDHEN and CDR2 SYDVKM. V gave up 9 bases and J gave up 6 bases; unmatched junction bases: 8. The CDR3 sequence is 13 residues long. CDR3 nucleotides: TGTGCCAGTCAGGGACAGGGTATGGATGGCTACACCTTC. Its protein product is CASQGQGMDGYTF.

The CDR3: CASSLVGGAWDTQYF. The CDR3 DNA follows: TGTGCCAGCAGCTTAGTCGGGGGGGCCTGGGATACGCAGTATTTT. This chain uses TRBV11-2 with TRBJ2-3; 8 bases match TRBD2. The junction had 6 bases not matched to a gene; V was cut back by 1 base and J by 6 bases. From germline, CDR1 is SGHAT and CDR2 FQNNGV. The CDR3 has 15 residues.

CDR3 bases: TGTGCCAGCAAGGACAGGGATGAAAAACTGTTTTTT. Residues: CASKDRDEKLFF. The chain employs TRBV2 and TRBJ1-4; TRBD1 matches 8 bases. This CDR3 is 12 amino acids long. Germline lookup yields CDR1 SNHLY and CDR2 FYNNEI. The V gene end was trimmed by 7 bases and the J gene end by 6 bases; junction bases not matched to a gene: 1.

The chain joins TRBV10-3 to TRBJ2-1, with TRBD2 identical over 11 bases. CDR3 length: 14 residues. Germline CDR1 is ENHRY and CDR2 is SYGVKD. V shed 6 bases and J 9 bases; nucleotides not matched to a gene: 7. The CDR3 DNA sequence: TGTGCCATCAGGCGGGCTAGCGGGGGGCCTGAGCAGTTCTTC. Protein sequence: CAIRRASGGPEQFF.

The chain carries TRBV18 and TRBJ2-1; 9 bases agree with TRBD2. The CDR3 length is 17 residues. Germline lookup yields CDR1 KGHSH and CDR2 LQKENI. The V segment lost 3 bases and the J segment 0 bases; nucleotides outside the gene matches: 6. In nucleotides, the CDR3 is TGTGCCAGCTCACCTGTAGCGGGGGAGGGCTCCTACAATGAGCAGTTCTTC. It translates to CASSPVAGEGSYNEQFF.

CDR3 in DNA: TGTGCCAGCACAAAGCGGGGGGGGGCCGGGGAGCTGTTTTTT. Translated: CASTKRGGAGELFF. The chain is built from TRBV2 and TRBJ2-2, with 10 nucleotides matching TRBD2. The germline gives CDR1 SNHLY, CDR2 FYNNEI. V lost 7 bases, J lost 6 bases, and 5 bases stayed unmatched. The length of the CDR3 is 14 residues.

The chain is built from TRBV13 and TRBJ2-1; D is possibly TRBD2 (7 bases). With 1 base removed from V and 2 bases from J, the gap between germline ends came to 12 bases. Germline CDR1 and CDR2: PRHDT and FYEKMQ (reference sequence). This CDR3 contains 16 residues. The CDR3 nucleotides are TGTGCCAGCAGCTTAGCCGGGGGGCCCCCCTACAATGAGCAGTTCTTC. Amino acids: CASSLAGGPPYNEQFF.

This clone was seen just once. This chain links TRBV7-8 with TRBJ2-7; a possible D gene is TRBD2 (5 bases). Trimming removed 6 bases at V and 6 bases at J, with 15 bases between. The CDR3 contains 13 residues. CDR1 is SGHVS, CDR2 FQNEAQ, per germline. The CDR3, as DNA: TGTGCCAGCAGTTCCGGCCGGGCGGGCGAGCAGTACTTC. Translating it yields CASSSGRAGEQYF.

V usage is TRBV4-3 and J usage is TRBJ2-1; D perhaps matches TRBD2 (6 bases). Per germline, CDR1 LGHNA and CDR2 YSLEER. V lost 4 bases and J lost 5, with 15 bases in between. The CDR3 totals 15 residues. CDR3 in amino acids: CASSLTGPGDNEQFF. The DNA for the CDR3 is TGCGCCAGCAGCCTGACCGGGCCGGGGGACAATGAGCAGTTCTTC.

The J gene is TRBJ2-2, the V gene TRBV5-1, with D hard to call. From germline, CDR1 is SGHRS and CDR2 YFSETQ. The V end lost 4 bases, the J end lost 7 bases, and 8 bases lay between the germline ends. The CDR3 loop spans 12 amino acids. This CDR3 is CASSRVDGELFF. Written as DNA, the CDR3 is TGCGCCAGCAGCCGGGTAGACGGGGAGCTGTTTTTT. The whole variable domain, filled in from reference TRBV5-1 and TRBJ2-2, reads KAGVTQTPRYLIKTRGQQVTLSCSPISGHRSVSWYQQTPGQGLQFLFEYFSETQRNKGNFPGRFSGRQFSNSRSEMNVSTLELGDSALYLCASSRVDGELFFGEGSRLTVL.

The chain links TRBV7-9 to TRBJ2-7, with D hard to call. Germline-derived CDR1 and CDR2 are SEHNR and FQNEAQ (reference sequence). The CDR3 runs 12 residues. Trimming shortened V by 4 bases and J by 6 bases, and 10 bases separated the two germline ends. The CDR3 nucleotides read TGTGCCAGCAGCTCTCCTAGGAGCGAGCAGTACTTC. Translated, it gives CASSSPRSEQYF.

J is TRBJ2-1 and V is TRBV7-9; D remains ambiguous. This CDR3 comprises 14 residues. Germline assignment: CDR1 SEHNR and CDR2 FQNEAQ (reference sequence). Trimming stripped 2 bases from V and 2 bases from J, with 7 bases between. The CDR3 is CASSLSTTYNEQFF. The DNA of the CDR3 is TGTGCCAGCAGCTTATCGACAACCTACAATGAGCAGTTCTTC.

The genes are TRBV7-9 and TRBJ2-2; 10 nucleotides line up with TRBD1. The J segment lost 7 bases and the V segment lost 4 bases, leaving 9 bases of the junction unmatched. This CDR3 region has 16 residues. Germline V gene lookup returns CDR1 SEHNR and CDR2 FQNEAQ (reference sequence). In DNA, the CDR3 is TGTGCCAGCAGCTCGACCGGGACAGGGGTTGGCGGGGAGCTGTTTTTT. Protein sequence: CASSSTGTGVGGELFF. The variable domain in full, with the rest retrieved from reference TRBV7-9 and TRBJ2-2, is DTGVSQNPRHKITKRGQNVTFRCDPISEHNRLYWYRQTLGQGPEFLTYFQNEAQLEKSRLLSDRFSAERPKGSFSTLEIQRTEQGDSAMYLCASSSTGTGVGGELFFGEGSRLTVL.

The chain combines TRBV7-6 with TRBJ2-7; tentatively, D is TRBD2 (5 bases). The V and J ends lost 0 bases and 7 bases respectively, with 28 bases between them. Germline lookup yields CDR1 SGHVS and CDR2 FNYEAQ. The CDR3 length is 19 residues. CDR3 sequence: CASSLAWGAASTPAGEQYF. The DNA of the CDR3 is TGTGCCAGCAGCTTAGCTTGGGGTGCGGCTAGCACACCTGCTGGGGAGCAGTACTTC.

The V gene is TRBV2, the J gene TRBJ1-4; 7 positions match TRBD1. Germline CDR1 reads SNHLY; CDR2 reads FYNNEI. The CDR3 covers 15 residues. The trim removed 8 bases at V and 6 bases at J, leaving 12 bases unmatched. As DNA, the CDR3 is TGTGCCAGCCGTAGAAGACAGGGTTCGGATGAAAAACTGTTTTTT. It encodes CASRRRQGSDEKLFF. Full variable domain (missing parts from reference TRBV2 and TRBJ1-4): EPEVTQTPSHQVTQMGQEVILRCVPISNHLYFYWYRQILGQKVEFLVSFYNNEISEKSEIFDDQFSVERPDGSNFTLKIRSTKLEDSAMYFCASRRRQGSDEKLFFGSGTQLSVL.

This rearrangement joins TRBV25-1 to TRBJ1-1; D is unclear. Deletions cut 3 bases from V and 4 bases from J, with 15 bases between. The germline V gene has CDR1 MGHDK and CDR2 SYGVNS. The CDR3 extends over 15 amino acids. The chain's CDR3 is CASSEVGIRPTEAFF. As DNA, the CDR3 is TGTGCCAGCAGTGAGGTCGGGATAAGGCCCACTGAAGCTTTCTTT.

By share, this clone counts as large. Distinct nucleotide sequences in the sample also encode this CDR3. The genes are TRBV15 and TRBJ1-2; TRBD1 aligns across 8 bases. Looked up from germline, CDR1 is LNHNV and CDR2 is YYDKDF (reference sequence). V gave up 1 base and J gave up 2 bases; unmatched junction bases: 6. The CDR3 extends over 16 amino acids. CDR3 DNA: TGTGCCACCAGCAGAGGCGGACAGGGCTTAAACTATGGCTACACCTTC. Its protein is CATSRGGQGLNYGYTF.

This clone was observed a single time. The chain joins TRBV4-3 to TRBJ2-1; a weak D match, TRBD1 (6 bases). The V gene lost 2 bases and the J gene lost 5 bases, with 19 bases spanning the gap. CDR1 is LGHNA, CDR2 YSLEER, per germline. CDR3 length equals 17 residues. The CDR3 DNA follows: TGCGCCAGCAGCCAATACGGTGGACAGACTTTTAACAATGAGCAGTTCTTC. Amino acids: CASSQYGGQTFNNEQFF.